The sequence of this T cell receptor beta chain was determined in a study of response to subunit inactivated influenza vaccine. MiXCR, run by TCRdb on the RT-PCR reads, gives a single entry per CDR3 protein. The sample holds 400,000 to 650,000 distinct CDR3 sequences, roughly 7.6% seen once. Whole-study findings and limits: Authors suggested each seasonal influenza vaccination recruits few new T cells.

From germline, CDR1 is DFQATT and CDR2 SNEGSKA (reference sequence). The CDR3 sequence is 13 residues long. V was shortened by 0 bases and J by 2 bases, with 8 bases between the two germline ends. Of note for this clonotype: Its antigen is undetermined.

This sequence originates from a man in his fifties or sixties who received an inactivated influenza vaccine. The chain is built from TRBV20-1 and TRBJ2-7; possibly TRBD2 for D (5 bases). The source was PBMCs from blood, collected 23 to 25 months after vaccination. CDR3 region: CSAREGRAYEQYF. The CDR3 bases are TGCAGTGCTAGAGAAGGGCGGGCCTACGAGCAGTACTTC.